A selection of T cell receptor beta chains follows, all from one sample in a study of cytomegalovirus exposure and HLA in healthy donors. Assay used: immunoSEQ multiplex PCR; TCRdb lists only in-frame clones, some missing. The sample includes some 130,000 clones, around 86% seen only once; the top ten take just over 8%. The sequenced sample consisted of PBMCs. The receptor set was obtained from a woman aged 45-65 years in good health and CMV-seropositive. Both conserved end residues are part of each CDR3. D genes are given only for firm matches. A clone size is listed for some rows: how often the clone was seen (once, few, many), or a class if it is expanded.

v_call,cdr3_length,d_call,clone_size,j_call,cdr3_aa,cdr3_nt
TRBV2,14,-,-,TRBJ1-2,CASSEVLGSGGYTF,TGTGCCAGCAGTGAAGTCTTGGGTTCAGGTGGCTACACCTTC
TRBV5-6,12,-,-,TRBJ2-1,CASSLGGDEQFF,TGTGCCAGCAGCTTAGGAGGCGATGAGCAGTTCTTC
TRBV7-8,16,-,-,TRBJ1-1,CASHWFTTGLNTEAFF,TGTGCCAGCCATTGGTTTACAACAGGATTAAACACTGAAGCTTTCTTT
TRBV7-3,16,-,once,TRBJ1-1,CASSPRWDTMNTEAFF,TGTGCCAGCAGCCCCCGATGGGACACTATGAACACTGAAGCTTTCTTT
TRBV29-1,20,-,-,TRBJ2-2,CSVAWTGSFTSQGRTGELFF,TGCAGCGTCGCCTGGACTGGAAGTTTCACATCTCAAGGAAGGACCGGGGAGCTGTTTTTT
TRBV30,13,-,-,TRBJ1-1,CAWSVSMNTEAFF,TGTGCCTGGAGTGTATCCATGAACACTGAAGCTTTCTTT
TRBV18,13,TRBD1,-,TRBJ1-1,CASSRDRNTEAFF,TGTGCCAGCTCGCGGGACAGGAACACTGAAGCTTTCTTT
TRBV27,15,-,few,TRBJ1-6,CASSPMSSYNSPLHF,TGTGCCAGCAGTCCGATGAGCTCCTATAATTCACCCCTCCACTTT
TRBV5-1,18,-,-,TRBJ1-1,CASSLAGNLAIGVTEAFF,TGCGCCAGCAGCTTGGCGGGTAACCTTGCAATCGGGGTCACTGAAGCTTTCTTT
TRBV28,12,TRBD1,-,TRBJ1-2,CASVQGGNGYTF,TGTGCCAGCGTACAGGGGGGGAATGGCTACACCTTC
TRBV29-1,14,-,once,TRBJ1-1,CSVEDRTRNTEAFF,TGCAGCGTTGAAGATCGGACAAGAAACACTGAAGCTTTCTTT
TRBV13,17,TRBD1,few,TRBJ2-7,CASSSTETGGFPYEQYF,TGTGCCAGCAGCTCAACCGAGACAGGGGGCTTCCCCTACGAGCAGTACTTC
TRBV19,16,-,-,TRBJ1-5,CASSIGTSPGNQLQHF,TGTGCCAGTAGTATAGGAACGTCCCCGGGGAATCAGCTCCAGCATTTT
TRBV7-9,15,-,-,TRBJ2-7,CASRRYRGGGYEQYF,TGTGCCAGCCGAAGATACAGGGGAGGCGGCTACGAGCAGTACTTC
TRBV28,15,-,-,TRBJ1-5,CASLSWTEDNQPQHF,TGTGCCAGCCTAAGTTGGACAGAAGACAATCAGCCCCAGCATTTT
TRBV6-4,14,TRBD2,-,TRBJ2-1,CASSDSGLAGKQFF,TGTGCCAGCAGTGACTCGGGACTAGCGGGGAAGCAGTTCTTC
TRBV4-3,15,TRBD2,-,TRBJ2-1,CASSPGVAGVYEQFF,TGCGCCAGCAGCCCGGGGGTAGCGGGGGTTTATGAGCAGTTCTTC
TRBV5-1,15,-,-,TRBJ2-7,CASSLTGQGNYEQYF,TGCGCCAGCAGCTTGACCGGGCAGGGGAATTACGAGCAGTACTTC
TRBV19,16,-,few,TRBJ2-2,CASSITDQGIHGELFF,TGTGCCAGTAGTATTACGGACCAGGGGATCCACGGGGAGCTGTTTTTT
TRBV7-9,16,TRBD2,-,TRBJ2-5,CASSLWQREGGETQYF,TGTGCCAGCAGCTTATGGCAGCGGGAGGGCGGAGAGACCCAGTACTTC
TRBV2,16,TRBD1,-,TRBJ2-3,CASSLSRDSSTDTQYF,TGTGCCAGCAGCCTAAGTCGGGACAGTAGCACAGATACGCAGTATTTT
TRBV7-3,15,TRBD2,-,TRBJ2-7,CASSLTAGGSYEQYF,TGTGCCAGCAGCTTAACAGCGGGGGGGAGTTACGAGCAGTACTTC
TRBV6-5,15,-,many,TRBJ1-4,CASSYSGTLNEKLFF,TGTGCCAGCAGTTACTCCGGGACATTAAATGAAAAACTGTTTTTT
TRBV18,16,TRBD2,once,TRBJ2-7,CASSPTLAGGSYEQYF,TGTGCCAGCTCACCTACTCTGGCGGGAGGCTCCTACGAGCAGTACTTC
TRBV7-8,16,TRBD2,-,TRBJ2-5,CASSPLAGGGRETQYF,TGTGCCAGCAGCCCCCTAGCGGGGGGCGGCCGAGAGACCCAGTACTTC
TRBV6-6,12,-,-,TRBJ1-5,CASSSGVQPQHF,TGTGCCAGCAGTTCGGGGGTTCAGCCCCAGCATTTT
TRBV9,16,-,-,TRBJ2-2,CASSTQPGQNTGELFF,TGTGCCAGCAGCACACAGCCGGGACAGAACACCGGGGAGCTGTTTTTT
TRBV4-2,17,-,once,TRBJ2-5,CASSQVGQDRLQETQYF,TGTGCCAGCAGCCAAGTCGGGCAAGACAGGCTGCAAGAGACCCAGTACTTC
TRBV11-2,16,TRBD2,-,TRBJ2-1,CASSPGGARTYNEQFF,TGTGCCAGCAGCCCGGGGGGGGCCCGGACGTACAATGAGCAGTTCTTC
TRBV7-2,15,TRBD1,-,TRBJ2-7,CASSLVGTGAYEQYF,TGTGCCAGCAGCTTAGTGGGGACAGGGGCCTACGAGCAGTACTTC